This T cell receptor (beta chain) was captured by sequencing in a study of cytomegalovirus exposure and HLA in healthy donors. General study results and limits: Sequencing likely generated an artifact that appeared as a cluster of highly shared sequence variants. Productive rates of about 90% or about 30% were seen for most TCR beta V segments in an earlier analysis.

The PCR employed 60 Vbeta primers together with 13 Jbeta primers. Clones were read by immunoSEQ multiplex PCR, and TCRdb kept only the in-frame ones, dropping some. This sample yields roughly 55,000 clones, of which 77% are seen a single time; around 2.6% belongs to the top ten. Of note for this clone: Its antigen is not known.

Germline V lookup: CDR1 SNHLY, CDR2 FYNNEI. This CDR3 has 20 residues. V lost 2 bases, J lost 0 bases, and 14 bases stayed unmatched. This TCR came from a female donor in good health and CMV-seronegative. Sequenced input: PBMCs. The chain recombines TRBV2 with TRBJ2-1; 9 bases map to TRBD2. This CDR3 is CASSENPPAGGLSSYNEQFF. The DNA of the CDR3 is TGTGCCAGCAGTGAAAACCCCCCAGCGGGGGGCCTCAGCTCCTACAATGAGCAGTTCTTC.